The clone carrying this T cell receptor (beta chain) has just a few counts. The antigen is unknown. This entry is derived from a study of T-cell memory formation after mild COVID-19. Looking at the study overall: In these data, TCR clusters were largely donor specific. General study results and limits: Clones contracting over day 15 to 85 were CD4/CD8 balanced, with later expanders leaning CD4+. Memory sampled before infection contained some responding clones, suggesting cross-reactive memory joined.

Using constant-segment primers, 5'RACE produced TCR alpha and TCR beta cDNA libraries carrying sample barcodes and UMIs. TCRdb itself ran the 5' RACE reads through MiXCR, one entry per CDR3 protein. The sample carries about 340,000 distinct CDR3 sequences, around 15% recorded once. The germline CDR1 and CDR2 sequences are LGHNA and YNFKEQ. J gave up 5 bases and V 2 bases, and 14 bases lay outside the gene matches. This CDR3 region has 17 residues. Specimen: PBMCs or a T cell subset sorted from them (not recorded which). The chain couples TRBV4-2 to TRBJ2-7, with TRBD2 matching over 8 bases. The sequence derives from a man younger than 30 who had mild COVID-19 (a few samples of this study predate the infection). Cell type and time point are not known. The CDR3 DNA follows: TGTGCCAGCAGCCAACCCCCCGGGGGGGCGGGCAGACACGAGCAGTACTTC. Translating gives CASSQPPGGAGRHEQYF.